This T cell receptor (beta chain) was identified during a study of T cell repertoires in cytomegalovirus infection. Study as a whole: From public TCR beta signatures came an indication of both CMV infection and matching HLA type.

Germline V gene sequence: CDR1 SGHVS, CDR2 FQNEAQ. Trimming shortened V by 1 base and J by 7 bases, and 10 bases separated the two germline ends. The CDR3 contains 14 residues. This clonotype occurred many times. Its cognate antigen is unknown. Using its own MiXCR run on the reads, TCRdb lists one record per CDR3 protein. The sample consists of 350,000 to 500,000 distinct CDR3 sequences, roughly 30% of them appearing once. Findings of the study overall: The cumulative frequency of public TCR beta families distinguished individuals who carried CMV together with the relevant HLA. HLA-C-restricted TCR beta clonotypes specific for CMV led the ex vivo response.

The chain combines TRBV7-8 with TRBJ1-4, with TRBD1 as a possible D gene (6 bases). Input material: PBMCs. The clonotype was recovered from a human donor in good health (CMV status not recorded). Some clones in this sample may be carry-over from other donors' samples. The CDR3 nucleotides are TGTGCCAGCAGCTTAGATACAGGGACTGAAAAACTGTTTTTT. Translation: CASSLDTGTEKLFF.